What follows describes a single T cell receptor (beta chain). This sample includes further DNA sequences coding for the same CDR3. The data originate from a study of shared clonotypes between healthy human individuals. Clones were read by immunoSEQ multiplex PCR, and TCRdb kept only the in-frame ones, dropping some. The sample holds some 2.1 million clones, 90% to 95% seen once. CDR1 MNHNS and CDR2 SASEGT come from the germline V gene. The CDR3 runs 12 residues. V lost 2 bases to trimming and J lost 4 bases, with 3 bases between them. The chain has TRBV6-1 and TRBJ1-3; D is unresolved. Sequenced: naive CD4+ T cells sorted from blood. Subset here: CD45RA+ positively selected. This receptor was identified in a man younger than 30 in good health. The CDR3 region has the DNA TGTGCCAGCAGTGAACCCGGAAACACCATATATTTT. Translated: CASSEPGNTIYF.